Listed here is a single T cell receptor (beta chain). What it binds is unknown. The junction does not match germline at one end; this may be a read error. The data originate from a study of shared clonotypes between healthy human individuals. Study context: The donor group consisted of a couple of women and a few men, aged 18 to 49.

Sequencing used immunoSEQ multiplex PCR; TCRdb keeps in-frame clones, though not all of them. The sample consists of some 2,500,000 clones, about 90% of them appearing once. The healthy adult donors were HIV-negative and reported no recent acute infections or vaccinations. Study-level results: Larger estimated richness was generally recorded for naive subsets relative to memory subsets.

This clonotype was sampled from a man aged 18 to 29 in good health. Some clones in this sample may be carry-over from other donors' samples. The sample consisted of naive CD4+ T cells from PBMCs. Subset defined: CD45RA+ positively selected.

The CDR3 is CASRLDSYGYTF. CDR3 in DNA: TGCGCCAGCAGGTTGGACAGCTATGGCTACACCTTC. This rearrangement joins TRBV5-1 to TRBJ1-2; D perhaps matches TRBD1 (6 bases). Germline V gene data show CDR1 as SGHRS and CDR2 as YFSETQ. The length of the CDR3 is 12 residues.